This T cell receptor (beta chain) was captured by sequencing in a study of sequential checkpoint blockade in melanoma (dated by TCRdb to about 2019). About the study as a whole: Using 1:1 randomization, the trial assigned patients either to first-line nivolumab followed by ipilimumab (arm A) or to ipilimumab followed by nivolumab (arm B). Maintenance nivolumab was given following each of the two trial sequences. Broader findings and caveats from the paper: Larger, independent patient cohorts are needed to validate the response-prediction model that combines TCR metrics and mutation burden.

About this clone: The antigen this receptor binds is unknown. The input lacks base qualities; no much larger clone sits a single base away.

This specimen's treatment or condition label, per the study, means: randomized to nivolumab then ipilimumab (arm A) or the reverse (arm B). No trial patient had received prior DNA-damaging chemotherapy. Live CD3+CD8+ cells negative for CD19 and CD56 were sorted from thawed PBMCs on a FACS Aria II flow cytometer. The samples were obtained from melanoma patients enrolled in CheckMate 064, an open-label, randomized phase II trial testing sequential checkpoint blockade. Peripheral blood mononuclear cells were obtained through leukapheresis, purified using Ficoll-Paque, and frozen in human serum containing approximately 11% DMSO. Immediately after sorting, the purity of the sorted blood CD3+CD8+ cells was confirmed to be >98%, and DNA was then extracted. V sheds 3 bases and J sheds 8 bases, leaving 17 bases between their ends. CDR1 and CDR2, per the germline V gene, are MDHEN and SYDVKM. The CDR3, from cysteine to phenylalanine, totals 15 residues. The sequence is cut down to CDR3 DNA, 45 bases in frame from base 1.

The immunoSEQ Assay was used to immunosequence TCRbeta CDR3 regions from genomic DNA. Before high-throughput sequencing, the genomic DNA was amplified using bias-controlled multiplex PCR. Per the source publication's procedure: To quantify the absolute abundance of each unique TCRbeta CDR3 region, the sequences were collapsed and filtered. Clonality, defined as 1 minus Pielou's evenness, was calculated using only productive rearrangements. Clones with significantly greater frequencies in on-treatment versus baseline samples were identified using a previously published method. Imported from immuneACCESS, the table was reduced by TCRdb to in-frame sequences with V and J called. These copies leave out some clones; in studies compared against another copy, an unresolved V gene accounts for under half, and the cause of the remainder is not known. For V, J and clone size, that table is used; D and trimming come from the DNA. Recorded for this sample are roughly 8,400 clones; about 92% of them occurred a single time. Over 12% of the sample lies in the top ten.

This material consisted of CD8+ T cells sorted from blood (inferred from file names), taken from a patient given nivolumab and ipilimumab in sequence. The sequence is built from TRBV28 and TRBJ1-3, with the D gene not confidently named. The origin of this receptor is a human donor with melanoma. The DNA sequence is TGTGCCAGCAGTTTCCGGGGTGATATTGGGGACACCATATATTTT. Translation gives CASSFRGDIGDTIYF.